This T cell receptor (beta chain) was retrieved from a study of OX40 agonist ivuxolimab in advanced cancers. Across the whole study: The patients received agonistic anti-OX40 (CD134) antibody ivuxolimab. Patients received ivuxolimab, an intravenous treatment, every 2 weeks at 0.01 to 10 mg/kg. Study outcomes and limitations: At 0.1 to 3.0 mg/kg and by week 6, CD4+ and CD8+ T cells in the blood had expanded clonally.

Excluded were patients having autoimmune disease history or systemic immunosuppression. TCRdb keeps only in-frame clones here, not all; method: immunoSEQ multiplex PCR. The sample records 25,000 to 35,000 clones, 70% to 90% being singletons. By its share, this clone is medium-sized. Its antigen is unknown. Source: CD4+ or CD8+ T cells sorted from blood, taken in a trial of the OX40 agonist ivuxolimab. The clonotype comes from an adult with an advanced solid tumor such as melanoma, head and neck, liver or kidney cancer.

The CDR3 protein is CSASSSGTVDKEKLFF. CDR3 DNA: TGCAGCGCATCGTCCTCCGGGACAGTGGACAAGGAAAAACTGTTTTTT. The chain links TRBV29-1 to TRBJ1-4; 7 bases match TRBD1. Looked up from germline, CDR1 is SQVTM and CDR2 is ANQGSEA. V dropped 7 bases and J dropped 8; count of bases not matched to a gene: 19. The CDR3 extends over 16 amino acids.